The source of this TCR beta chain is a study of response to subunit inactivated influenza vaccine. Germline V gene sequence: CDR1 KGHSH, CDR2 LQKENI. CDR3 length equals 16 residues. Trimming cost V 3 bases and J 6 bases; bases outside gene matches: 8. The table lists this clonotype with a few counts. MiXCR was run by TCRdb on the RT-PCR reads, yielding one entry per CDR3 protein. The table has about 540,000 distinct CDR3 sequences, 20% to 25% seen once. These records were also assigned to another study, of T cells expressing NK-cell markers. As that report states: In generating TCR beta cDNA, 5'RACE template switching with UMIs was used. It was from sorted CD3+CD56+NKG2C+, CD3+CD56+NKG2C- and CD3+CD56-NKG2C+ T cells that TCR beta repertoires came. Seven sequenced donors out of eight were HCMV-seropositive, one seronegative. Among CD8+ T cells from six donors, dominant NKG2C+ clonotypes accounted for about 1.0-7.0%. The HCMV specificity of the expanded NKG2C+ T cell clones stayed unresolved.

The chain is built from TRBV18 and TRBJ2-4; 10 bases are shared with TRBD1. The clonotype was recovered from a man aged 50 to 59 who received an inactivated influenza vaccine. The specimen was CD4+ T cells sorted from PBMCs, collected roughly 13 days after vaccination. CDR3 residues: CASSPPPRDRGNIQYF. The CDR3 region has the DNA TGTGCCAGCTCACCTCCTCCACGGGACAGGGGAAACATTCAGTACTTC.